These 21 T cell receptor beta chains share one sample of origin, sequenced in a study of shared clonotypes between healthy human individuals. Sequencing used immunoSEQ multiplex PCR; TCRdb keeps in-frame clones, though not all of them. The sample contains millions of clones, approximately 94% of which appear only once. Sequencing was carried out using naive CD4+ T cells sorted from blood. Indicated subset: CD45RA+ positively selected. Every receptor here comes from a man in his late teens or twenties in good health.

This clone occurred once. The same CDR3 is also encoded by other DNA sequences in this sample. This chain links TRBV6-5 with TRBJ2-5; unclear D gene. The germline V gene encodes CDR1 MNHEY and CDR2 SVGAGI. The CDR3 runs 12 residues. Trimming took off 5 bases at V and 2 bases at J, with 6 bases between the two ends. Here the CDR3 reads CASSQTQETQYF. CDR3 bases: TGTGCCAGCAGTCAGACTCAAGAGACCCAGTACTTC.

The gene calls are TRBV6-1 and TRBJ2-3; D might be TRBD1 (5 bases). The CDR3 sequence is 14 residues long. The V and J ends lost 6 bases and 2 bases respectively, with 12 bases between them. Germline V gene data show CDR1 as MNHNS and CDR2 as SASEGT. CDR3 DNA: TGTGCCAGCAGGACAGAGCCATACACAGATACGCAGTATTTT. It encodes CASRTEPYTDTQYF.

Concerning this clone: This sample includes further DNA sequences coding for the same CDR3. The chain has TRBV18 and TRBJ2-7; 7 bases are a match to TRBD1. Germline V gene data show CDR1 as KGHSH and CDR2 as LQKENI. The CDR3 runs to 15 residues. Trimming at V came to 6 bases and at J to 0 bases, leaving 8 bases not matched to a gene. CDR3: CASSAGTASSYEQYF. The CDR3 coding sequence is TGTGCCAGCTCCGCCGGGACAGCGAGCTCCTACGAGCAGTACTTC.

V and J are TRBV6-6 and TRBJ1-6; D not resolved. Germline V lookup: CDR1 MNHNY, CDR2 SVGAGI (reference sequence). Between the trimmed V and J ends, which lost 5 bases and 3 bases, there was a span of 14 bases. The CDR3 sequence is 16 residues long. For the CDR3, the DNA is TGTGCCAGCAGTCAGACAACAGCGATCTATAATTCACCCCTCCACTTT. As protein: CASSQTTAIYNSPLHF.

The chain uses TRBV7-8 and TRBJ1-4; the D gene is possibly TRBD1 (5 bases). This CDR3 has 18 amino acids. The germline gives CDR1 SGHVS, CDR2 FQNEAQ. The V end was cut by 4 bases, the J end by 2 bases, with 20 bases between. The CDR3 nucleotides are TGTGCCAGCAGCTCCCGACAGTCGATAGGATTTACTAATGAAAAACTGTTTTTT. Translating gives CASSSRQSIGFTNEKLFF.

Concerning this clone: The junction departs from the called germline gene at one end, perhaps through a read error. J is TRBJ2-4 and V is TRBV7-7, with a tentative D call TRBD1 (6 bases). This CDR3 spans 16 amino acids. Germline assignment: CDR1 SSHAT and CDR2 FNYEAQ (reference sequence). CDR3 coding DNA: TGTGCTAGCAGCTTAGGGGGTGGGGTGGTCAAAAACATTCAGTACTTC. This sequence encodes CASSLGGGVVKNIQYF. Complete variable domain (other parts from reference TRBV7-7 and TRBJ2-4): GAGVSQSPRYKVTKRGQDVTLRCDPISSHATLYWYQQALGQGPEFLTYFNYEAQPDKSGLPSDRFSAERPEGSISTLTIQRTEQRDSAMYRCASSLGGGVVKNIQYFGAGTRLSVL.

The chain has TRBV21-1 and TRBJ2-3; TRBD1, the table's D call, lacks a check against the DNA. TRBV21-1 is a known pseudogene. The CDR3 is 12 residues long. The CDR3, as DNA: TGTGCCAGCAGGTGGTGTACAGCCCTGCGGTATTTT. This encodes CASRWCTALRYF.

The chain recombines TRBV12-5 with TRBJ2-1, with 10 bases matching TRBD1. Germline CDR1 reads LGHNT; CDR2 reads FRNRAP. The CDR3 extends over 17 amino acids. V trimming: 1 base; J trimming: 7 bases; junction bases outside the gene matches: 10. The CDR3: CASGLGAGTGVMNEQFF. In nucleotides, the CDR3 is TGTGCTAGTGGTTTGGGAGCCGGGACAGGGGTGATGAATGAGCAGTTCTTC.

V is TRBV5-1 and J is TRBJ2-1, with TRBD2 matching 11 bases. Unmatched junction bases numbered 10, after V lost 5 bases and J lost 6 bases. CDR3 size: 16 residues. The germline CDR1 and CDR2 sequences are SGHRS and YFSETQ. The CDR3 region is CASSITSGGRGNEQFF. Written as DNA, the CDR3 is TGCGCCAGCAGTATAACTAGCGGGGGCCGAGGCAATGAGCAGTTCTTC.

V usage is TRBV10-3 and J usage is TRBJ1-1; TRBD1 is a possible D gene (5 bases). CDR3 size: 13 residues. Germline values: CDR1 ENHRY, CDR2 SYGVKD. V was trimmed by 6 bases and J by 0 bases, leaving 8 bases between them. This chain's CDR3 is CAIRMGLNTEAFF. The CDR3, as DNA: TGTGCCATCAGGATGGGACTGAACACTGAAGCTTTCTTT.

Comment on this clone: Other DNA variants within this sample encode the same CDR3. The chain links TRBV18 to TRBJ2-3; 7 bases map to TRBD1. Germline trimming cut 3 bases from V and 0 bases from J; bases unmatched to any gene: 3. The CDR3 runs 15 residues. CDR1 is KGHSH and CDR2 is LQKENI in the germline V gene. The CDR3 sequence is CASSPDRSSTDTQYF. DNA for the CDR3: TGTGCCAGCTCACCGGACAGGTCTAGCACAGATACGCAGTATTTT.

The V call is TRBV6-6, the J call TRBJ2-7, with TRBD1 as a possible D gene (5 bases). The CDR3 runs to 14 residues. Germline assignment: CDR1 MNHNY and CDR2 SVGAGI (reference sequence). Trimming removed 2 bases at V and 2 bases at J, with 10 bases between. The CDR3 sequence is CASSYDRTTYEQYF. The DNA for the CDR3 is TGTGCCAGCAGTTACGACAGAACGACCTACGAGCAGTACTTC.

The rearrangement joins TRBV19 to TRBJ1-1; no reliable D call. This CDR3 is 16 amino acids long. V lost 5 bases to trimming and J lost 3 bases, with 19 bases between them. Per the germline V gene, CDR1 is LNHDA and CDR2 is SQIVND (reference sequence). CDR3 sequence: CASSSFLAVLDTEAFF. DNA of the CDR3: TGTGCCAGTAGTTCCTTCCTTGCCGTTCTGGACACTGAAGCTTTCTTT.

CDR3 sequence: CASRGRENEQFF. The CDR3 nucleotides read TGTGCCAGTAGGGGCCGGGAGAATGAGCAGTTCTTC. The chain combines TRBV19 with TRBJ2-1, with D possibly TRBD2 on 6 matching bases. The CDR3 extends over 12 amino acids. Trimming took off 6 bases at V and 7 bases at J, with 10 bases between the two ends. The germline gives CDR1 LNHDA, CDR2 SQIVND (reference sequence).

The J gene is TRBJ2-5, the V gene TRBV25-1; TRBD2 is a possible D gene (6 bases). The closer fit of TRBJ2-7 to the DNA end suggests the J call may be wrong. The CDR3 extends over 15 amino acids. Germline V gene sequence: CDR1 MGHDK, CDR2 SYGVNS. The CDR3 DNA is TGTGCCAGCAGTGATGCCGCTCTAGCGACGGACGAGCAGTACTTC. Protein sequence: CASSDAALATDEQYF.

This clone was counted a few times. The chain has TRBV7-9 and TRBJ1-5, with no clear D. Germline V lookup: CDR1 SEHNR, CDR2 FQNEAQ (reference sequence). V was cut by 4 bases and J by 6 bases, with 10 bases left in between. The CDR3 is 13 residues long. CDR3 DNA sequence: TGTGCCAGCAGCTCCATAAGTGGTCAGCCCCAGCATTTT. Translation gives CASSSISGQPQHF.

The chain combines TRBV5-4 with TRBJ1-2; 7 nucleotides line up with TRBD1. Germline trimming cut 3 bases from V and 3 bases from J; bases unmatched to any gene: 5. CDR3 length equals 14 residues. Germline V CDR1 and CDR2: SGHNT, YYREEE (reference sequence). CDR3 in DNA: TGTGCCAGCAGCTACGACAGGGACGACTATGGCTACACCTTC. Residues: CASSYDRDDYGYTF.

The chain couples TRBV7-9 to TRBJ2-2; D is undetermined. The V gene's germline CDR1 is SEHNR and CDR2 FQNEAQ (reference sequence). The CDR3 is made up of 15 amino acids. V was trimmed by 2 bases and J by 6 bases, leaving 13 bases between them. In DNA form, the CDR3 reads TGTGCCAGCAGCTTAATATCTTTTGTCCCCGGGGAGCTGTTTTTT. Protein: CASSLISFVPGELFF.

The V and J genes are TRBV27 and TRBJ1-2; 7 nucleotides line up with TRBD1. The CDR3 contains 13 residues. CDR1 is MNHEY and CDR2 is SMNVEV in the germline V gene (reference sequence). Trimming at V came to 7 bases and at J to 7 bases, leaving 9 bases not matched to a gene. CDR3 bases: TGTGCCAGCACCCTAAGACAGGGTTTTGGCTACACCTTC. It specifies CASTLRQGFGYTF.

The chain is built from TRBV23-1 and TRBJ1-5, with 9 bases identical to TRBD1. TRBV23-1 is sorted into the ORF group, with uncertain function. With V trimmed by 0 bases and J by 2 bases, 5 bases remained unmatched. The CDR3 runs 17 residues. CDR3 nucleotides: TGCGCCAGCAGTCAATCAGGGGACAGGGAGTGCAATCAGCCCCAGCATTTT. Amino acid sequence: CASSQSGDRECNQPQHF.

V usage is TRBV6-5 and J usage is TRBJ2-3, with D possibly matching TRBD1 (5 bases). The germline V gene has CDR1 MNHEY and CDR2 SVGAGI. The germline V and J ends were trimmed by 6 bases and 6 bases, with 13 bases remaining between them. This CDR3 region has 13 residues. This CDR3 reads CASSRLGADTQYF. The CDR3 coding sequence is TGTGCCAGCAGCCGCCTAGGGGCGGATACGCAGTATTTT.